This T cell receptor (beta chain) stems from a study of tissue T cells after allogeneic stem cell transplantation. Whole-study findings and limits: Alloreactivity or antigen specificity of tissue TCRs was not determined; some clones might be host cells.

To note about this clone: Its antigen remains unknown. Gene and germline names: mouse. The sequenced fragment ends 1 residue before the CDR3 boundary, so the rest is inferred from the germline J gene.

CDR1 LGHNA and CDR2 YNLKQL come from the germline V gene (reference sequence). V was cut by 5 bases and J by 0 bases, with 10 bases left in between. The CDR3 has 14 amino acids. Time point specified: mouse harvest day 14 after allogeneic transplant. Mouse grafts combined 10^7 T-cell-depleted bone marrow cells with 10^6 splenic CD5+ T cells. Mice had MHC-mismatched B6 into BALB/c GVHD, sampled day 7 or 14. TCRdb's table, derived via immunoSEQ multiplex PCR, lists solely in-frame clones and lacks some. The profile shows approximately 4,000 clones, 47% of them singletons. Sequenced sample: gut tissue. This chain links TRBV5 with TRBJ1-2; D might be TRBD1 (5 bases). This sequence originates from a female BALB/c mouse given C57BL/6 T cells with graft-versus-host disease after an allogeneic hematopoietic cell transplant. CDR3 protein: CASSGHPANSDYTF. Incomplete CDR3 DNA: TGTGCCAGCAGCGGACACCCTGCAAACTCCGACTACACC.